This T cell receptor (beta chain) was observed in a study of regulatory and conventional T cells in RAG deficiency. Study results and caveats: Other subsets showed roughly 10-fold reductions, but Treg unique TCR beta sequences fell approximately 100-fold in these patients. Shorter CDR3s in all patient subsets; >80% Treg-Tconv overlap in Omenn.

The sorted conventional CD4+ T cells were CD25-low and CD127-high, with genomic DNA sequenced. The CDR3 is made up of 14 amino acids. Germline V gives CDR1 SGHRS, CDR2 YFSETQ. V lost 4 bases and J lost 1, with 11 bases in between. As for this clone: Its target is unknown.

The method was immunoSEQ multiplex PCR; TCRdb's version includes in-frame clones alone and lacks a portion of them. The table lists over 45,000 clones, approximately 90% of them singletons. These data also formed part of another study, on regulatory T cells. That work states: The PCR used 52 TRBV and 13 TRBJ primers. In patients, unique TRB V-J pairs were restricted and V/J usage skewed, especially in Tregs.

Material for sequencing was CD4+ effector T cells sorted from blood. The V call is TRBV5-1, the J call TRBJ2-5, with D possibly being TRBD1 or TRBD2 (5 bases each). The clonotype comes from a human donor in good health. CDR3 in DNA: TGCGCCAGCAGCGCCGGGACCTTCCAAGAGACCCAGTACTTC. It codes for CASSAGTFQETQYF.